The 23 T cell receptor delta chains listed next were all sequenced from one sample in a study of gamma-delta T cells after stem cell transplantation listed by TCRdb under 2016. Library preparation used RT-PCR. Sequenced on an Illumina MiSeq. TCRdb processed the public reads again with the CATT caller, after which rows with matching DNA were combined. This sample has some 2,900 delta-chain clones in its table, and 3.1% of those were observed once. Around 40% of the sample is held by the ten biggest clonotypes. Material for sequencing was gamma-delta T cells. The receptor set was obtained from a human donor. It is not recorded whose cells these are; they may come from a transplant donor.

This clone was counted only a few times. The chain couples TRDV1 to TRDJ1; perhaps TRDD2 as D (8 bases). Germline CDR1 TSWWSYY, CDR2 QGS. V shed 5 bases and J shed 3 bases, with 28 bases lying between them. CDR3 size: 19 residues. The DNA of the CDR3 is TGTGCTCTTGGGACCCCCTTCCTAATACTGGGGAACGGGGCCGATAAACTCATCTTT. Its translation is CALGTPFLILGNGADKLIF.

Turning to this clone: TCRdb attributes to this sequence the protein of a much larger clone, which differs from the DNA translation at residue 13; a read error is likely, and the protein displayed is translated from the DNA. The J gene is TRDJ1, the V gene TRDV2; 7 bases align to TRDD3. With 0 bases clipped from V and 4 bases from J, the junction kept 16 bases outside the gene matches. Germline V gives CDR1 GEAIGNYY, CDR2 EKD. The CDR3 extends over 18 amino acids. The DNA for the CDR3 is TGTGCCTGTGACACCGTAGCAACTGGGGACCCGTACAACGATAAACTCATCTTT. Translating gives CACDTVATGDPYNDKLIF.

Turning to this clone: A far larger clone is one base from this, pointing to a likely read error. V is TRDV2 and J is TRDJ1, with 7 bases matching TRDD3. CDR1 is GEAIGNYY and CDR2 is EKD in the germline V gene. The length of the CDR3 is 15 residues. The CDR3: CARDTVGDHTDKLIF. DNA of the CDR3: TGTGCCCGTGACACCGTGGGGGACCACACCGATAAACTCATCTTT.

Turning to this clone: With only one base between it and a far larger clone, this is likely a read error. This sample also contains other DNA sequences that code for the same CDR3. The chain links TRDV2 to TRDJ1; 12 bases are shared with TRDD3. The germline CDR1 and CDR2 sequences are GEAIGNYY and EKD. V lost 0 bases to trimming and J lost 2 bases; unmatched junction nucleotides: 12. The CDR3 extends over 19 amino acids. DNA for the CDR3: TGTGCCTGTGACACCATGAGTCTGGGGGATACGGAGTATACCGATAAACTCATCTTT. Translated: CACDTMSLGDTEYTDKLIF.

A remark on this clone: TCRdb lists the protein of a much larger clone for this DNA, which differs at residue 6, so this is likely a read error; the protein given here is translated from the DNA itself. The chain couples TRDV3 to TRDJ1; D is undetermined. V dropped 5 bases and J dropped 1 base, with 20 bases sitting between them. In germline, CDR1 is TVYSNPD, CDR2 GDNSRS (reference sequence). The CDR3 is 15 amino acids. DNA for the CDR3: TGTGCCCAACGTCTGCGGTTCGGGCTCACCGATAAACTCATCTTT. This sequence encodes CAQRLRFGLTDKLIF.

This clone was seen a handful of times. The likely explanation is a read error, given a far larger clone one base away. The chain is built from TRDV2 and TRDJ1; 9 nucleotides agree with TRDD3. Trimming took 0 bases from V and 0 from J; bases not matched to a gene: 13. CDR1 and CDR2 from the germline V gene are GEAIGNYY and EKD. This CDR3 has 19 amino acids. This chain's CDR3 is CACDTMGTGGHKYTDKLIF. The CDR3 DNA reads as TGTGCCTGTGACACCATGGGTACTGGGGGACATAAGTACACCGATAAACTCATCTTT.

The table lists this clone with a few counts. V gene TRDV2 combines with J gene TRDJ3, with 9 bases that match TRDD3. The CDR3 is 21 amino acids. The V gene's germline CDR1 is GEAIGNYY and CDR2 EKD. The V segment lost 0 bases and the J segment 0 bases; nucleotides outside the gene matches: 11. The CDR3 is CACDTAAGGSSSSWDTRQMFF. CDR3 in DNA: TGTGCCTGTGACACCGCGGCTGGGGGATCGTCGAGCTCCTGGGACACCCGACAGATGTTTTTC.

By share, this clone ranks as medium-sized. The chain joins TRDV2 to TRDJ1, with D maybe TRDD3 (6 bases). The germline CDR1 and CDR2 sequences are GEAIGNYY and EKD. The CDR3 has 20 residues. The V end was cut by 3 bases, the J end by 0 bases, with 28 bases between. CDR3 nucleotides: TGTGCCTGTGACCCCGTTGAAGGCTGGGGACCCTCCGAGGACACCGATAAACTCATCTTT. It is translated as CACDPVEGWGPSEDTDKLIF.

On this clone itself: This sequence is one base from a far larger clone and is likely a read error. Other DNA sequences from this sample encode an identical CDR3 as well. The chain employs TRDV2 and TRDJ1; D perhaps matches TRDD3 (6 bases). The germline CDR1 and CDR2 sequences are GEAIGNYY and EKD. This CDR3 has 17 amino acids. CDR3 nucleotides: TGTGCCTGCGACACGTTAGCTGGGGCTGGTACGACCGATAAACTCATCTTT. Amino acid sequence: CACDTLAGAGTTDKLIF.

The chain combines TRDV2 with TRDJ1; 13 nucleotides match TRDD3. Germline CDR1 GEAIGNYY, CDR2 EKD. There are 18 residues in the CDR3. V gave up 0 bases and J gave up 1 base; unmatched junction bases: 7. The CDR3 coding sequence is TGTGCCTGTGACACCATTCTACTGGGGGATACGGGCACCGATAAACTCATCTTT. This gives the protein CACDTILLGDTGTDKLIF.

This clone was detected only a few times. For this DNA, TCRdb reports the protein of a much larger clone, which diverges at residue 12, most likely from a read error; the protein presented here is translated directly from the DNA. The chain recombines TRDV2 with TRDJ1; 9 nucleotides align to TRDD3. CDR1 GEAIGNYY and CDR2 EKD come from the germline V gene. The CDR3 spans 16 residues. The CDR3 here is CACDPLLGEHTGKLIF. The CDR3 DNA follows: TGTGCCTGTGACCCCTTACTGGGGGAACACACCGGTAAACTCATCTTT.

This clone was observed a few times. The junction departs from the called germline gene at one end, perhaps through a read error. This CDR3 reads CARDTMGTGGYTDKLIF. The CDR3 DNA sequence: TGTGCCCGTGACACGATGGGAACTGGGGGCTACACCGATAAACTCATCTTT. J is TRDJ1 and V is TRDV2; 8 bases line up with TRDD3. Germline-derived CDR1 and CDR2 are GEAIGNYY and EKD. The CDR3 sequence is 17 residues long.

This clone is classed as medium-sized. The J gene is TRDJ1, the V gene TRDV2; the match to TRDD3 covers 11 bases. With V trimmed by 0 bases and J by 0 bases, 11 bases remained unmatched. CDR1 and CDR2 from the germline V gene are GEAIGNYY and EKD. The CDR3 runs to 19 residues. CDR3 loop: CACDTIPSHGGYDTDKLIF. For the CDR3, the DNA is TGTGCCTGTGACACCATTCCTTCTCATGGGGGATACGACACCGATAAACTCATCTTT.

This clone was recorded many times. This likely stems from a read error, as it lies one base from a far larger clone. Distinct nucleotide sequences in the sample also encode this CDR3. The rearrangement joins TRDV2 to TRDJ1, with 10 positions matching TRDD3. Per the germline V gene, CDR1 is GEAIGNYY and CDR2 is EKD. The CDR3 consists of 21 residues. This chain's CDR3 is CACDTVGSTGGFRVEADKLIF. The CDR3 nucleotides are TGTGCCTGCGACACTGTGGGGAGTACTGGGGGATTTCGGGTCGAGGCCGATAAACTCATCTTT.

This clone was picked up a small number of times. With a far larger clone one base away, a read error is the likely cause. Additional DNA sequences in this sample encode the identical CDR3. The rearrangement uses TRDV1 and TRDJ1, with D possibly matching TRDD2 (6 bases). The CDR3 is 22 residues long. The germline V gene has CDR1 TSWWSYY and CDR2 QGS. The CDR3 here is CALGSPSILHVGSIRGRDKLIF. The CDR3 DNA sequence: TGTGCCCTTGGGAGCCCTTCCATCCTTCACGTGGGGTCCATACGCGGCCGGGATAAACTCATCTTT.

This clone is medium-sized within its sample. The sample holds other DNA sequences that translate to the same CDR3. V usage is TRDV2 and J usage is TRDJ1; 12 bases align to TRDD3. The germline V gene has CDR1 GEAIGNYY and CDR2 EKD. The J segment lost 0 bases and the V segment lost 0 bases, leaving 22 bases of the junction unmatched. The CDR3 has 23 amino acids. CDR3 nucleotide sequence: TGTGCCTGTGACACCCTATTTCCTAATCTGGGGGATACGATCCCCTCGTACACCGATAAACTCATCTTT. This gives the protein CACDTLFPNLGDTIPSYTDKLIF.

Remarks on this clone: A far larger clone differs by one base, so this is likely a read error. Distinct nucleotide sequences in the sample also encode this CDR3. The chain combines TRDV2 with TRDJ1; 10 bases are a match to TRDD3. Germline values: CDR1 GEAIGNYY, CDR2 EKD. The CDR3 is made up of 18 amino acids. CDR3 nucleotides: TGTGCTTGTGACCCTCTCTTGACGGGGGATACGCGGGCCGATAAACTCATCTTT. Its protein product is CACDPLLTGDTRADKLIF.

A note on this clone: A far larger clone lies a single base away; this is likely a read error. The sample contains more than one DNA sequence encoding this CDR3. The V and J genes are TRDV1 and TRDJ1; maybe TRDD3 (5 bases). CDR3 length: 15 amino acids. CDR1 is TSWWSYY and CDR2 is QGS in the germline V gene. V lost 1 base and J 0 bases, leaving 9 bases between the germline ends. In DNA, the CDR3 is TGTGCTCTTGGGGAACCTATACGATACACCGATAAACTCATCTTT. Its protein is CALGEPIRYTDKLIF.

This clone was observed a handful of times. Since a far larger clone is one base different, this is likely a read error. Distinct nucleotide sequences in the sample also encode this CDR3. The V and J genes are TRDV2 and TRDJ3; 7 positions agree with TRDD3. Germline CDR1 and CDR2: GEAIGNYY and EKD. J was trimmed by 0 bases and V by 0 bases; bases with no gene match: 10. The CDR3 totals 20 residues. The DNA of the CDR3 is TGTGCCTGTGACACCTGGGCTGGGGGGCAACGCTCCTGGGACACCCGACAGATGTTTTTC. Encoded protein: CACDTWAGGQRSWDTRQMFF.

This clone was seen a handful of times. The protein held in TCRdb is that of a much larger clone and does not match this DNA's translation at residue 9, likely because of a read error; the protein shown is translated from the DNA. This chain uses TRDV2 with TRDJ1; D perhaps matches TRDD3 (5 bases). Per the germline V gene, CDR1 is GEAIGNYY and CDR2 is EKD. The CDR3 loop spans 13 amino acids. The CDR3 sequence: CACDKIQSEKLIF. In nucleotides, the CDR3 is TGTGCCTGTGACAAGATACAATCCGAAAAACTCATCTTT.

In its sample, this clone was seen a few times. The protein TCRdb lists belongs to a much larger clone and differs from this DNA's translation at residue 7, which points to a read error; the protein shown is made from the DNA. The chain uses TRDV2 and TRDJ1, with 7 bases identical to TRDD3. The V and J ends lost 3 bases and 8 bases, in that order; junction bases with no gene match: 20. CDR3 size: 17 residues. Germline V gives CDR1 GEAIGNYY, CDR2 EKD. The CDR3, as DNA: TGTGCCTGTGACGTGGTGACGGTTGGGATACTGCCCTCAAAACTCATCTTT. Its protein product is CACDVVTVGILPSKLIF.

The genes are TRDV2 and TRDJ1, with 8 bases matching TRDD3. The CDR3 is made up of 15 amino acids. The V and J ends lost 2 bases and 0 bases, in that order; junction bases with no gene match: 4. Germline V gene lookup returns CDR1 GEAIGNYY and CDR2 EKD. The DNA of the CDR3 is TGTGCCTGTGACAATCTGGGGGAACACACCGATAAACTCATCTTT. Translating gives CACDNLGEHTDKLIF.

This clone was seen a handful of times. A far more abundant clone sits one base away, making this likely a read error. Other DNA sequences from this sample encode an identical CDR3 as well. This chain uses TRDV2 with TRDJ1; TRDD3 matches at 13 bases. CDR3 length: 22 amino acids. CDR1 and CDR2 from the germline V gene are GEAIGNYY and EKD. CDR3 amino acids: CACDSVRTGGYDTKGYTDKLIF. The DNA for the CDR3 is TGTGCCTGTGACTCCGTCCGTACTGGGGGATACGACACGAAGGGGTACACCGATAAGCTCATCTTT.